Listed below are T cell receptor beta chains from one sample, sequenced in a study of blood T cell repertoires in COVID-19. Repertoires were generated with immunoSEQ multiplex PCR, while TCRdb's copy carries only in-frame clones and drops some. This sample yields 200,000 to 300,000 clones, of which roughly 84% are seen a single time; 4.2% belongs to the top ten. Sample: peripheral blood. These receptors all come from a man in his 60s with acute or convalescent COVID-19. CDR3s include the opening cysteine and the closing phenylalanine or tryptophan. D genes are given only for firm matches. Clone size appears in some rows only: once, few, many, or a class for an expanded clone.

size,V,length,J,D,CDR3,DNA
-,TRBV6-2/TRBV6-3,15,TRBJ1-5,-,CASSYSGRGSQPQHF,TGTGCCAGCAGTTACTCAGGCAGGGGAAGTCAGCCCCAGCATTTT
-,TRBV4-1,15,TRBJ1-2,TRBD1,CASSPGQGRADGYTF,TGCGCCAGCAGCCCGGGACAGGGGAGAGCGGATGGCTACACCTTC
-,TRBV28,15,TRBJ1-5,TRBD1,CASRDRGLWDQPQHF,TGTGCGTCCCGGGACAGGGGGCTTTGGGATCAGCCCCAGCATTTT
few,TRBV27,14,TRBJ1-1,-,CASSLRSLVAEAFF,TGTGCCAGCAGTTTAAGGAGCCTCGTCGCTGAAGCTTTCTTT
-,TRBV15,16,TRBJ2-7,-,CATSRSQFSGSYEQYF,TGTGCCACCAGCAGATCCCAGTTCTCGGGCTCCTACGAGCAGTACTTC
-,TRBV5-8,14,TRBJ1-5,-,CASSLGGDNQPQHF,TGTGCCAGCAGCTTGGGGGGCGACAATCAGCCCCAGCATTTT
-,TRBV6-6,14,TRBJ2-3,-,CASRREGVTDTQYF,TGTGCCAGCCGGAGGGAGGGGGTCACAGATACGCAGTATTTT
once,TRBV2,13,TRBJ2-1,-,CASRGAGYNEQFF,TGTGCCAGCAGGGGGGCGGGTTACAATGAGCAGTTCTTC
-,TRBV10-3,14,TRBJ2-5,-,CAISESNLQETQYF,TGTGCCATCAGTGAGTCTAACTTACAAGAGACCCAGTACTTC
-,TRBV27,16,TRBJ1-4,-,CASNVSLTGNNEKLFF,TGTGCCAGCAACGTCTCCCTTACGGGGAATAATGAAAAACTGTTTTTT
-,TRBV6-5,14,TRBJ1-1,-,CASSYSEFNTEAFF,TGTGCCAGCAGTTACAGCGAGTTCAACACTGAAGCTTTCTTT
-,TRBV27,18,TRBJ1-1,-,CASSPLRDSQRLYTEAFF,TGTGCCAGCAGTCCCCTCCGGGACTCCCAGAGGTTATACACTGAAGCTTTCTTT
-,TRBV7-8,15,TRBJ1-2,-,CASRGGRDGNYGYTF,TGTGCCAGCAGGGGGGGACGAGACGGAAACTATGGCTACACCTTC
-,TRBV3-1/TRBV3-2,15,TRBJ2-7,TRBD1,CASGFTGGVTYEQYF,TGTGCCAGCGGATTCACAGGGGGCGTCACCTACGAGCAGTACTTC
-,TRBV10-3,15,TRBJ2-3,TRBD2,CAISGTSGSTDTQYF,TGTGCCATCAGTGGGACTAGCGGGAGCACAGATACGCAGTATTTT
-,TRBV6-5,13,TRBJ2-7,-,CASSYRYADEQYF,TGTGCCAGCAGTTACAGGTATGCGGACGAGCAGTACTTC
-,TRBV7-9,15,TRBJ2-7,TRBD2,CASSLLALAGSEQYF,TGTGCCAGCAGCTTATTGGCACTAGCGGGGAGTGAGCAGTACTTC
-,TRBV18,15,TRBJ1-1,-,CASSPPSVMNTEAFF,TGTGCCAGCTCACCACCTTCCGTTATGAACACTGAAGCTTTCTTT
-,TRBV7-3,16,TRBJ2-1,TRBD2,CASSSLGGAHYNEQFF,TGTGCCAGCAGCTCCCTCGGGGGGGCTCACTACAATGAGCAGTTCTTC
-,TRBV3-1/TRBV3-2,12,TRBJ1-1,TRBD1,CASSPTGIEAFF,TGTGCCAGCAGCCCGACAGGGATTGAAGCTTTCTTT
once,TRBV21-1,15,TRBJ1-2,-,CASSKRQGTRAGYTF,TGTGCCAGCAGCAAACGTCAGGGCACCCGTGCTGGCTACACCTTC
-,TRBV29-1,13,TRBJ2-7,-,CSVTDPNSYEQYF,TGCAGCGTGACAGACCCCAACTCCTACGAGCAGTACTTC
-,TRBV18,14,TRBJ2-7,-,CASSPPGQSYEQYF,TGTGCCAGCTCACCACCGGGACAATCCTACGAGCAGTACTTC
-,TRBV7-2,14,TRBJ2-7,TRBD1,CASSSTGGPYEQYF,TGTGCCAGCAGTTCTACAGGGGGCCCCTACGAGCAGTACTTC
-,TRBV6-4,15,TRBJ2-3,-,CASRTTPLSTDTQYF,TGTGCCAGCAGGACTACCCCTCTTAGCACAGATACGCAGTATTTT
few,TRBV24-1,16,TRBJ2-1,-,CATSDPGASSYNEQFF,TGTGCCACCAGTGATCCTGGAGCGAGCTCTTACAATGAGCAGTTCTTC
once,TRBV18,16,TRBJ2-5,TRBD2,CASSLGLAETQETQYF,TGTGCCAGCTCACTCGGACTAGCGGAGACACAAGAGACCCAGTACTTC
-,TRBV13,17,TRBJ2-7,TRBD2,CASASLLSGSVSYEQYF,TGTGCCAGCGCCTCCCTCCTTAGCGGGAGCGTCTCCTACGAGCAGTACTTC
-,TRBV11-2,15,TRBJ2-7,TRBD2,CASRGSGGYTYEQYF,TGTGCCAGCAGGGGGAGCGGGGGGTACACCTACGAGCAGTACTTC
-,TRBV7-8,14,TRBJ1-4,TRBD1,CASSFPTGAEKLFF,TGTGCCAGCAGCTTTCCTACAGGGGCCGAAAAACTGTTTTTT
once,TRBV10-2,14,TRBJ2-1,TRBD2,CASSRTSSYNEQFF,TGCGCCAGCAGTAGGACTAGCTCCTACAATGAGCAGTTCTTC
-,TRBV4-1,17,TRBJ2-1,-,CASSQGTLRSSYNEQFF,TGCGCCAGCAGCCAAGGAACTCTACGAAGCTCCTACAATGAGCAGTTCTTC
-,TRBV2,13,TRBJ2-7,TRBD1,CASSETGGNEQYF,TGTGCCAGCAGTGAAACAGGGGGCAACGAGCAGTACTTC
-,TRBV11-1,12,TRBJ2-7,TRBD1,CASSGQGYEQYF,TGTGCCAGCAGTGGACAGGGGTACGAGCAGTACTTC
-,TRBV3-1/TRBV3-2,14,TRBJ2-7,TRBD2,CASSQDGGGYEQYF,TGTGCCAGCAGCCAAGATGGGGGAGGGTACGAGCAGTACTTC
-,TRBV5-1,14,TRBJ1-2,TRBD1,CASSPRDSGYGYTF,TGCGCCAGCAGCCCCCGGGACAGTGGCTATGGCTACACCTTC
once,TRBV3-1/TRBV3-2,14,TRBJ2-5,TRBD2,CASSQDPGGETQYF,TGTGCCAGCAGCCAAGACCCGGGAGGAGAGACCCAGTACTTC
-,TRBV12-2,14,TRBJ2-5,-,CASRLARGWETQYF,TGTGCAAGTCGCTTAGCAAGGGGTTGGGAGACCCAGTACTTC
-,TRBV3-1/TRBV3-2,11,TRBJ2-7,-,CASSQLYEQYF,TGTGCCAGCAGCCAACTCTACGAGCAGTACTTC
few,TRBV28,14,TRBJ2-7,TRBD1,CASSSGQGGSEQYF,TGTGCCAGCAGTTCCGGACAGGGTGGTAGCGAGCAGTACTTC
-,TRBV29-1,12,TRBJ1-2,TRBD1,CSVTDRAGGYTF,TGCAGCGTGACTGACAGGGCAGGTGGCTACACCTTC
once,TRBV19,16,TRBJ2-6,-,CASREVDGSGANVLTF,TGTGCCAGTAGGGAGGTAGACGGCTCTGGGGCCAACGTCCTGACTTTC
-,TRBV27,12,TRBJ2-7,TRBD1,CASSGQGDEQYF,TGTGCCAGCAGTGGGCAGGGGGACGAGCAGTACTTC
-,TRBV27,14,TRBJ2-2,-,CASGPGGHTGELFF,TGTGCCAGCGGACCAGGGGGGCACACCGGGGAGCTGTTTTTT
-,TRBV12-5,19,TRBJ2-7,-,CASGLGPLISFPTCYEQYF,TGTGCTAGTGGTTTGGGCCCCCTAATCTCTTTCCCCACCTGCTACGAGCAGTACTTC
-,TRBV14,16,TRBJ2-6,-,CASSQGYSSGANVLTF,TGTGCCAGCAGCCAAGGGTACAGCTCTGGGGCCAACGTCCTGACTTTC
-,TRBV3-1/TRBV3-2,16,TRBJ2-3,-,CASSQRPGAVADTQYF,TGTGCCAGCAGCCAACGGCCAGGGGCGGTGGCAGATACGCAGTATTTT
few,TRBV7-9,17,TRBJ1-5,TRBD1,CASSSFGQGRPNQPQHF,TGTGCCAGCAGCTCTTTCGGACAGGGGCGCCCCAATCAGCCCCAGCATTTT